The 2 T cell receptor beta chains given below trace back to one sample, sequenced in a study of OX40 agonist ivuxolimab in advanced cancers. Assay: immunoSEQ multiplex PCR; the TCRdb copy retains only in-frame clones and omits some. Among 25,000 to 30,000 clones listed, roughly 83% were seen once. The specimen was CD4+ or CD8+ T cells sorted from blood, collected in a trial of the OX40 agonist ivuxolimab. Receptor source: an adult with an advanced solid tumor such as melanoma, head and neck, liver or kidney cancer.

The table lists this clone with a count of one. CDR3 residues: CASSGGDSVEQYF. The CDR3 DNA is TGCGCCAGCAGCGGGGGGGACAGTGTTGAGCAGTACTTC. The chain carries TRBV5-1 and TRBJ2-7, with D perhaps given as TRBD1 or TRBD2 (7 bases each). The length of the CDR3 is 13 residues. Germline CDR1 reads SGHRS; CDR2 reads YFSETQ. The V end was cut by 4 bases, the J end by 7 bases, with 15 bases between.

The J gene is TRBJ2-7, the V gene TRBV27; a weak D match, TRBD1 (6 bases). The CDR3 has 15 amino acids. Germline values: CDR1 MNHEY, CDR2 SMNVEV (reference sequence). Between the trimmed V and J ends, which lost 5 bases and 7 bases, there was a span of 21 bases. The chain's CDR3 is CASSTAGSGAWEQYF. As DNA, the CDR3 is TGTGCCAGCAGTACCGCCGGGTCAGGGGCTTGGGAGCAGTACTTC.